The T cell receptor beta chain under discussion was sequenced for a study of blood T cell repertoires in COVID-19. Study as a whole: Italy, Spain and the United States were the sources of the convalescent and acute COVID-19 samples.

Profiled with immunoSEQ multiplex PCR; TCRdb holds only in-frame clones, not every one. The sample consists of under 200,000 clones, around nine tenths of them appearing once. Patients of the Seattle cohort, enrolled during active infection, were followed longitudinally. V dropped 0 bases and J dropped 6; count of bases not matched to a gene: 7. The CDR3 is made up of 16 amino acids. CDR1 is SGDLS and CDR2 is YYNGEE in the germline V gene. The V and J genes are TRBV9 and TRBJ2-2; 8 nucleotides line up with TRBD2. The sample consisted of peripheral blood. This TCR derives from a woman aged 80 or over with COVID-19, enrolled during active disease. The CDR3 coding sequence is TGTGCCAGCAGCGTAGCGGGAGGGTTTTTAGCCGGGGAGCTGTTTTTT. Translated: CASSVAGGFLAGELFF.